The T cell receptor beta chain under discussion was sequenced for a study of OX40 agonist ivuxolimab in advanced cancers. TCRdb's copy holds only in-frame clones and misses some; the assay was immunoSEQ multiplex PCR. The data contain 99,000 or so clones, 90% to 95% of them seen just once; the ten biggest clones take up about 0.27%. V was shortened by 9 bases and J by 2 bases, with 14 bases between the two germline ends. The V gene's germline CDR1 is ENHRY and CDR2 SYGVKD. CDR3 size: 14 residues. The source is an adult with an advanced solid tumor such as melanoma, head and neck, liver or kidney cancer. The chain couples TRBV10-3 to TRBJ1-5; tentative D call: TRBD1 (5 bases). The sequencing used CD4+ or CD8+ T cells sorted from blood, collected in a trial of the OX40 agonist ivuxolimab. CDR3 sequence (DNA): TGTGCCATATCTAACTCGGGGGGCAATCAGCCCCAGCATTTT. Translated, it gives CAISNSGGNQPQHF.